This entry lists 22 T cell receptor beta chains sequenced from one sample in a study of radiation and T cells in renal cell carcinoma. Time point described: blood 2 weeks post-SBRT. Treatment meaning: 15 Gy SBRT to primary tumor, nephrectomy 4 weeks later. Only in-frame clones appear in the TCRdb table, and some are missing; sequencing was by immunoSEQ multiplex PCR. Of around 60,000 clones in the sample, around 78% were seen once. Here the sequenced sample was blood, taken from a patient whose treatment included radiotherapy and nephrectomy. The receptors come from a man aged 55 to 70 with renal cell carcinoma.

The rearrangement joins TRBV7-9 to TRBJ2-3, with unresolved D. The V gene's germline CDR1 is SEHNR and CDR2 FQNEAQ (reference sequence). This CDR3 is built from 12 residues. V lost 4 bases and J 4 bases, leaving 6 bases between the germline ends. This chain's CDR3 is CASSSTADTQYF. The CDR3 DNA sequence: TGTGCCAGCAGCTCCACGGCAGATACGCAGTATTTT. Complete variable domain (other parts from reference TRBV7-9 and TRBJ2-3): DTGVSQNPRHKITKRGQNVTFRCDPISEHNRLYWYRQTLGQGPEFLTYFQNEAQLEKSRLLSDRFSAERPKGSFSTLEIQRTEQGDSAMYLCASSSTADTQYFGPGTRLTVL.

The CDR3 coding sequence is TGTGCCTGGAGCGGCAGACAGGGGAACACTGAAGCTTTCTTT. Amino acids: CAWSGRQGNTEAFF. The chain recombines TRBV30 with TRBJ1-1; TRBD1 matches 7 bases. CDR3 length: 14 residues. V was clipped by 3 bases and J by 1 base; unmatched bases: 5. Germline V lookup: CDR1 GTSNPN, CDR2 SVGIG (reference sequence).

The gene calls are TRBV5-1 and TRBJ2-6; no clear D gene. The CDR3 has 16 residues. Germline-derived CDR1 and CDR2 are SGHRS and YFSETQ. V was clipped by 5 bases and J by 1 base, with 13 bases between them. CDR3 nucleotides: TGCGCCAGCAGGAGTCTTGGGATGTCTGGGGCCAACGTCCTGACTTTC. This encodes CASRSLGMSGANVLTF.

The chain combines TRBV14 with TRBJ1-1; D not resolved. V was shortened by 3 bases and J by 5 bases, with 16 bases between the two germline ends. Germline lookup yields CDR1 SGHDN and CDR2 FVKESK. The CDR3 spans 15 residues. The CDR3 nucleotides are TGTGCCAGCAGCCATCGACCCGCGTCGGTTACTGAAGCTTTCTTT. This sequence encodes CASSHRPASVTEAFF.

The rearrangement joins TRBV2 to TRBJ1-1; D might be TRBD1 (6 bases). Per germline, CDR1 SNHLY and CDR2 FYNNEI. The CDR3 spans 14 residues. Between the trimmed V and J ends, which lost 4 bases and 5 bases, there was a span of 14 bases. Here the CDR3 reads CASSVQGRGTEAFF. CDR3 nucleotide sequence: TGTGCCAGCAGTGTCCAGGGGCGAGGGACTGAAGCTTTCTTT.

The chain is built from TRBV7-2 and TRBJ2-1; the match to TRBD2 covers 10 bases. In germline, CDR1 is SGHTA, CDR2 FQGNSA. V lost 2 bases and J lost 3; bases outside the gene matches: 4. There are 16 residues in the CDR3. This chain's CDR3 is CASSLSGRAYYNEQFF. The DNA of the CDR3 is TGTGCCAGCAGCTTAAGCGGGAGGGCTTACTACAATGAGCAGTTCTTC.

J is TRBJ1-1 and V is TRBV11-2; D remains unclear. CDR3 length equals 12 residues. Germline CDR1 and CDR2: SGHAT and FQNNGV. V lost 1 base and J 6 bases, leaving 6 bases between the germline ends. CDR3 nucleotides: TGTGCCAGCAGCTTAGGTGTCTCTGAAGCTTTCTTT. Amino acids: CASSLGVSEAFF.

The chain recombines TRBV5-4 with TRBJ2-3; TRBD2 is a possible D gene (5 bases). The CDR3 totals 12 residues. Germline V gives CDR1 SGHNT, CDR2 YYREEE (reference sequence). V was pared by 0 bases and J by 6 bases, with 5 bases between. Here the CDR3 DNA reads TGTGCCAGCAGCTTGGAGCGGGATACGCAGTATTTT. Translated, it gives CASSLERDTQYF.

The gene calls are TRBV7-2 and TRBJ1-3; D is unclear. V lost 4 bases and J 4 bases, leaving 14 bases between the germline ends. Per germline, CDR1 SGHTA and CDR2 FQGNSA. This CDR3 comprises 15 residues. CDR3 sequence (DNA): TGTGCCAGCAGCTCTCACCGGCCTCTAGGAAACACCATATATTTT. It codes for CASSSHRPLGNTIYF. Together with reference TRBV7-2 and TRBJ1-3, the CDR3 gives the full variable domain: GAGVSQSPSNKVTEKGKDVELRCDPISGHTALYWYRQSLGQGLEFLIYFQGNSAPDKSGLPSDRFSAERTGGSVSTLTIQRTQQEDSAVYLCASSSHRPLGNTIYFGEGSWLTVV.

A few counts support this clone. The chain couples TRBV23-1 to TRBJ2-7, with 7 nucleotides matching TRBD2. TRBV23-1 is an ORF, and what it does is uncertain. The CDR3 is 21 amino acids. The ends lost 0 bases at V and 6 bases at J; junction bases unmatched: 26. The CDR3 is CASSQSVSLGRFTPPGGEQYV. CDR3 bases: TGCGCCAGCAGTCAATCGGTATCGTTGGGCAGGTTTACCCCTCCGGGGGGCGAGCAGTACGTC.

V usage is TRBV5-1 and J usage is TRBJ2-1; a weak D match, TRBD1 (5 bases). CDR1 SGHRS and CDR2 YFSETQ come from the germline V gene. This CDR3 contains 13 residues. Trimming took 8 bases from V and 5 from J, leaving 14 bases between them. The DNA for the CDR3 is TGCGCCAGTCGCTTACAGGTAAACAATGAGCAGTTCTTC. Translation gives CASRLQVNNEQFF. Full variable domain (missing parts from reference TRBV5-1 and TRBJ2-1): KAGVTQTPRYLIKTRGQQVTLSCSPISGHRSVSWYQQTPGQGLQFLFEYFSETQRNKGNFPGRFSGRQFSNSRSEMNVSTLELGDSALYLCASRLQVNNEQFFGPGTRLTVL.

The V gene is TRBV19, the J gene TRBJ1-5; 9 bases align to TRBD1. With 7 bases clipped from V and 2 bases from J, the junction kept 3 bases outside the gene matches. There are 14 residues in the CDR3. The germline V gene encodes CDR1 LNHDA and CDR2 SQIVND (reference sequence). CDR3 DNA sequence: TGTGCCAGTACGCGACAGGGGGGCAATCAGCCCCAGCATTTT. The encoded protein is CASTRQGGNQPQHF.

Notes on this clone: The junction departs from germline at one end; a sequencing error may be responsible. The V and J genes are TRBV7-2 and TRBJ2-1; D is perhaps TRBD2 (6 bases). Germline assignment: CDR1 SGHTA and CDR2 FQGNSA. The CDR3 runs to 15 residues. In DNA, the CDR3 is TGCGCCGGCAGCTTAGTACGGGGGTCCTACAATGAGCAGTTCTTC. Protein: CAGSLVRGSYNEQFF.

This clone was seen a handful of times. The rearrangement joins TRBV11-2 to TRBJ2-7; D remains unclear. Germline CDR1 SGHAT, CDR2 FQNNGV. V was cut by 1 base and J by 0 bases, with 7 bases left in between. The CDR3 runs 14 residues. The CDR3 sequence: CASSLARSSYEQYF. CDR3 coding DNA: TGTGCCAGCAGCTTAGCACGGAGCTCCTACGAGCAGTACTTC. Full variable domain (missing parts from reference TRBV11-2 and TRBJ2-7): EAGVAQSPRYKIIEKRQSVAFWCNPISGHATLYWYQQILGQGPKLLIQFQNNGVVDDSQLPKDRFSAERLKGVDSTLKIQPAKLEDSAVYLCASSLARSSYEQYFGPGTRLTVT.

This sequence joins TRBV5-1 and TRBJ2-2; D is unclear. This CDR3 is 15 amino acids long. Trimming removed 4 bases from V and 0 bases from J, with 10 bases in between. Per the germline V gene, CDR1 is SGHRS and CDR2 is YFSETQ. The CDR3 bases are TGCGCCAGCAGCAAACAAACTCCGAACACCGGGGAGCTGTTTTTT. Protein sequence: CASSKQTPNTGELFF.

CDR3 in DNA: TGTGCCAGCAGCTTAGTACCATACAATGAGCAGTTCTTC. Encoded protein: CASSLVPYNEQFF. The rearrangement links TRBV11-2 to TRBJ2-1; D uncertain. V was clipped by 1 base and J by 4 bases, with 5 bases between them. CDR1 is SGHAT and CDR2 is FQNNGV in the germline V gene. The CDR3 length is 13 residues.

The V call is TRBV7-8, the J call TRBJ2-1; 9 positions match TRBD2. The CDR3 consists of 17 residues. J was trimmed by 8 bases and V by 1 base; bases with no gene match: 12. Germline values: CDR1 SGHVS, CDR2 FQNEAQ. CDR3 in DNA: TGTGCCAGCAGCTTAGGTCTTAGCGGGAGAAATCCCCATGAGCAGTTCTTC. Protein product: CASSLGLSGRNPHEQFF.

The rearrangement uses TRBV29-1 and TRBJ1-2; no reliable D call. V shed 2 bases and J shed 12 bases, with 19 bases lying between them. The CDR3 is 13 residues long. Germline V CDR1 and CDR2: SQVTM, ANQGSEA. CDR3 loop: CSVERRPHPPHTF. The CDR3 DNA follows: TGCAGCGTTGAAAGAAGACCCCACCCCCCCCACACCTTC.

The chain joins TRBV12-5 to TRBJ2-1; the D gene is possibly TRBD1 (8 bases). Germline loops: CDR1 LGHNT, CDR2 FRNRAP. V lost 6 bases, J lost 8 bases, and 29 bases lay in between. The CDR3 is 18 residues long. The chain's CDR3 is CASGIRIKTGGAEDEQFF. CDR3 DNA sequence: TGTGCTAGTGGAATCAGAATTAAAACAGGGGGGGCAGAGGATGAGCAGTTCTTC.

This clone appeared a few times. V and J are TRBV6-5 and TRBJ2-5; either TRBD1 or TRBD2 may fit D (5 bases each). The tail of the sequence fits TRBJ2-7 better, so the J call may be wrong. The CDR3 sequence is 15 residues long. The germline gives CDR1 MNHEY, CDR2 SVGAGI. Here the CDR3 DNA reads TGTGCCAGCAGTTTGGCTTACCGGGACGGGTACGAGCAGTACTTC. Protein: CASSLAYRDGYEQYF.

This clone was seen a single time. The chain is built from TRBV7-7 and TRBJ2-5; 7 bases map to TRBD1. CDR1 SSHAT and CDR2 FNYEAQ come from the germline V gene (reference sequence). V dropped 5 bases and J dropped 0; count of bases not matched to a gene: 3. The CDR3 consists of 14 residues. The CDR3 DNA is TGTGCCAGCAGCCCGACAGGGTACCAAGAGACCCAGTACTTC. Protein sequence: CASSPTGYQETQYF.

CDR3 nucleotide sequence: TGTGCCAGCAATCCCGCAAGGGATCGGCATGAAAAACTGTTTTTT. Translating gives CASNPARDRHEKLFF. The V call is TRBV6-6, the J call TRBJ1-4; D gene ambiguous. Germline V gene data show CDR1 as MNHNY and CDR2 as SVGAGI (reference sequence). V lost 7 bases and J lost 6, with 18 bases in between. The CDR3 has 15 residues.